The T cell receptor beta chain under discussion was sequenced for a study of cytomegalovirus exposure and HLA in healthy donors (dated by TCRdb to about 2017). Context from the whole study: In an earlier analysis of around 540 of the donors, around 290 Gb of sequence data and just under 120 million unique TCR beta sequences from 150 million to 200 million T cells were reported. A separate validation cohort of some 130 different subjects was used in addition to the approximately 640-subject first cohort. Every discovery cohort repertoire had been produced on one sequencing platform. The later analysis used no new phenotypic data to find candidate immune exposures, relying instead on TCR beta sequences and their occurrence across donors. Alongside the repertoire data, information on donor age, sex, ethnicity and CMV serostatus was compiled. Roughly 5 DR-DQ haplotypes were handled as single units for association and clustering, since linkage in the cohort was strong. Around 320 gigabases of sequencing data and 80 million or so unique TCR sequences were included in an early release covering under 650 HLA-typed donors. The study aimed to test whether signatures of past pathogen exposure could be identified by cataloging public T cell receptors. A later analysis re-examined previously published TCR beta repertoires from 500 to 700 donors and added high-resolution HLA genotyping to investigate patterns of TCR occurrence. HLA typing covered class I and class II loci at four-digit resolution. Among the roughly 390 genotyped donors, around 81% belonged to the genetic ancestry cluster associated with self-reported Caucasian donors. The study combined high-throughput TCR immunosequencing, statistical association of individual TCRs with disease status, and machine learning to predict cytomegalovirus infection status. Genome-wide SNP genotypes for about 55% of the 666 donors were used in a later genetic analysis, which treated that subset as a discovery cohort. To decide whether each TCR beta V gene segment behaved as functional or pseudogenic, an earlier analysis of some 570 of the donors relied on high-throughput TCR beta sequencing. The number of donors typed differed by locus, with about 629-630 for A, B, C, DRB1 and DQB1, 522 for DQA1, 600 to 610 for DPA1, and some 450 for DPB1. Across 398 genotyped donors of the cohort, an average of about 240,000 unique TCR beta nucleotide sequences per donor were sequenced, and around 20% of those sequences were non-productive. The T cell repertoires of 550 to 850 subjects were profiled by immunosequencing and related to cytomegalovirus serostatus.

The library came from the immunoSEQ multiplex PCR assay. For the multiplex PCR, a mixture combining 60 forward primers for TCR Vbeta segments and 13 reverse primers for TCR Jbeta segments was used. The CDR3 region of rearranged TCR beta genes was amplified from genomic DNA with a multiplex PCR assay. The amplified TCR beta libraries were sequenced on the Illumina HiSeq System as 87-base-pair reads. The original pipeline was this. A later analysis tallied tens of millions of unique TCR beta chains across the 666 repertoires, and approximately 12 million of those chains were shared by two or more donors. A nearest-neighbor algorithm error-corrected the raw reads and collapsed the reads into unique sequences, merging closely related sequences to remove PCR and sequencing errors. Alignment of CDR3 sequences to IMGT reference sequences was used to assign V, D and J gene segments. Each retained sequence needed at least a six-nucleotide match to both a V gene segment and a J gene segment. A rearrangement counted as productive if the CDR3 had no stop codons and remained in frame with V and J, and every other rearrangement counted as non-productive. CDR3 was defined by IMGT convention, running from the second conserved V-encoded cysteine to the conserved J-encoded phenylalanine. In an earlier analysis of 550 to 650 of the donors, sequences lacking an unambiguous match to a single V gene segment were excluded. An earlier analysis of several hundred of the donors called V segments functional above 56.7% productive rearrangements and segregating when the between-donor standard deviation exceeded 5%. A statistical classification framework was developed to diagnose cytomegalovirus status using the catalog of TCR beta chain sequences. In a later analysis, TCR nucleotide sequences were compared against IMGT/GENE-DB human TR gene sequences so that V and J genes could be assigned. The TCRdist pipeline was used in a later analysis to assign CDR3 sequences and most-parsimonious VDJ recombination scenarios. In a later analysis, each TCR beta chain was defined by its CDR3 amino acid sequence together with its V-gene family, and reads lacking a unique V-gene family were excluded. A later analysis removed over 500 highly shared, low-generation-probability nucleotide sequences to deal with suspected cross-contamination and a sequencing artifact. For each public chain, a later analysis derived a clonal expansion index from normalized ranks of inferred template counts within each repertoire. In a later analysis, generation probabilities were computed using a VDJ recombination model fitted to out-of-frame rearrangements, and the results were checked against IGoR. In a later analysis, TCR-TCR, TCR-HLA and TCR-CMV co-occurrence was scored with hypergeometric tests, and a repertoire-size bias correction was applied to TCR pairs. To estimate false discovery rates, a later analysis permuted the HLA or CMV assignments 20 times. In a later analysis, co-occurring TCRs were grouped with DBSCAN, and TCRdist sequence similarity was added when clustering was performed within HLA-allele-positive subsets. Repertoires with fewer than 30,000 or more than 120,000 public chains, plus five repertoires with anomalous nucleotide sharing, were excluded from co-occurrence clustering. This is the immuneACCESS table as TCRdb keeps it, with only in-frame sequences that have V and J called. A part of the clones is gone; compared with another copy, unresolved V genes explain less than half, and the rest is unexplained. The D gene and trimming were derived from the DNA, and the V and J assignments and clone size from that table. In this sample the table shows roughly 250,000 clones, about 75% of which occur a single time. The biggest ten clones account for under 3% of the sample.

The cohort was made up of approximately 670 healthy bone marrow donors. At the time of sampling, all cohort members were nominally healthy, though unrecorded immune exposures were likely present. The donor was CMV seronegative and belonged to the group of approximately 320 seronegative cohort members. Every donor gave a peripheral blood sample, and the peripheral blood mononuclear cells from that sample were used for TCR beta sequencing. The Qiagen DNeasy Blood Extraction Kit was used to extract genomic DNA from the blood cell samples. Results the study describes overall, beyond this receptor: V-gene and J-gene trimming of TCR beta chains was associated with a missense DCLRE1C variant in a later genetic analysis, and the association was replicated in an independent cohort. In a later analysis, the rate of TCR association differed among HLA loci, with DRB1 alleles having the most associated TCRs and HLA-C alleles having the fewest. According to a later analysis, parvovirus B19, influenza, CMV and Epstein-Barr virus appeared linked to several top co-occurrence clusters. Because some donors lacked HLA typing at each locus, the association tests relied only on the typed subset. The study listed 150 to 200 TCR beta chains as associated with cytomegalovirus. A further reported finding was that TCR beta sequences accurately predicted the HLA-A and HLA-B alleles for most subjects in the first cohort. A group of highly shared sequence variants was considered likely to be a technical artifact of the sequencing pipeline. The only immune exposure information available for the cohort was CMV serostatus. In an earlier analysis of roughly 560 of the donors, most TCR beta V segments were observed in productive rearrangements about 87% or about 30% of the time, broadly matching IMGT annotations. In a later analysis, most CMV-associated TCR beta chains were found to appear HLA-restricted, with HLA associations seemingly driven largely by CMV exposure. A later analysis found that HLA-associated TCR beta chains were more clonally expanded and had lower generation probabilities than equally common non-associated chains. The classifier was reported to diagnose cytomegalovirus status with high specificity and sensitivity in both the original cohort and the validation cohort. Correlated functional status among segregating V segments might reflect linkage disequilibrium, but an unknown experimental factor could not be ruled out. Specific HLA alleles were associated with 15,000 to 20,000 TCR beta sequences at a false discovery rate of 0.05 in a later analysis. This cohort had only TCR beta chains sequenced, and the lack of alpha or paired-chain data limited which features could be detected. Because the 87-base-pair reads could not distinguish some IMGT-functional V segments, including TRBV6-2 and TRBV6-3, those segments were excluded. Presence/absence analyses assumed roughly uniform sequencing depth across donors, an assumption that may not hold. A few of the identified cytomegalovirus-associated TCR beta chains were confirmed in vitro to be specific for cytomegalovirus antigens. The earlier analysis of 587 of the donors excluded roughly 17 rarely observed V segments, including chromosome 9 orphons, because counts were too low. Assigning TCR associations to individual alleles was difficult when HLA alleles, especially DR and DQ, strongly co-occurred. While some public TCRs were present in many individuals, most TCR sequences turned up only very rarely across donors. The authors suggested that the approach could potentially be extended to other disease states and immunological phenotypes. Compared with the roughly 720-donor mean, donors in an Asian-associated ancestry cluster had fewer N-insertions in productive TCRs, according to a later genetic analysis.

As regards this clone: The antigen it binds to is not known. No qualities accompany the bases; no much larger clone lies one base away.

V lost 5 bases and J lost 5 bases, and the count of bases not matched to a germline gene is 19. According to the germline V gene (reference sequence), CDR1 reads LNHDA and CDR2 reads SQIVND. The cysteine opens and the phenylalanine closes a CDR3 of 19 amino acids. The kept DNA is CDR3 alone, 57 bases in frame from the first base. Here the chain combines TRBV19 and TRBJ1-4, with 8 middle bases fitting TRBD1. The receptor was isolated from a female donor in good health and CMV-seronegative. Input material: PBMCs. The CDR3 in this case is CASSGPTGVAGLLNEKLFF. The DNA sequence is TGTGCCAGTAGTGGACCGACAGGGGTCGCGGGACTTCTAAATGAAAAACTGTTTTTT.